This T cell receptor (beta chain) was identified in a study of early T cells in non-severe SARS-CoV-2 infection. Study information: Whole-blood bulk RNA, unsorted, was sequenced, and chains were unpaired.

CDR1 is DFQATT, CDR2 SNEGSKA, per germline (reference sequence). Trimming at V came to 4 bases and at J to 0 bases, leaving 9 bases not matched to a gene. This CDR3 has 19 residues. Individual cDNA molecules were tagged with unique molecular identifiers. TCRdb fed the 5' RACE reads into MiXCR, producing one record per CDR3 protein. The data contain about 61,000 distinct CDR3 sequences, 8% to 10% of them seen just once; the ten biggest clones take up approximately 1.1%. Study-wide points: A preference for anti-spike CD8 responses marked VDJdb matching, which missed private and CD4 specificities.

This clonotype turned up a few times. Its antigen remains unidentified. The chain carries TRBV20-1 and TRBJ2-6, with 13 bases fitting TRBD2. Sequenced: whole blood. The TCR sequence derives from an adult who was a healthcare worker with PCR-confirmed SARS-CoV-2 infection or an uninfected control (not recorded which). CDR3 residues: CSAISGTSGAYSGANVLTF. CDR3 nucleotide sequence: TGCAGTGCTATCTCCGGGACTAGCGGGGCCTACTCTGGGGCCAACGTCCTGACTTTC.